The source of this T cell receptor (beta chain) is a study of CD8+ T cells in alopecia areata. Study-level background: Those patients who were treated received oral tofacitinib, which was given at 5 to 10 mg twice daily for moderate-to-severe alopecia areata.

The germline V gene has CDR1 SEHNR and CDR2 FQNEAQ (reference sequence). V shed 5 bases and J shed 7 bases, with 14 bases lying between them. This CDR3 region has 13 residues. Extracted RNA was reverse transcribed into cDNA, the sequencing template. Here immunoSEQ multiplex PCR was the method, and the copy in TCRdb shows in-frame clones only, minus some. The sample shows some 130,000 clones, 49% of them seen only once. The sequence derives from a human donor with alopecia areata. The sample was CD8+ T cells sorted from blood, taken at week 0. V usage is TRBV7-9 and J usage is TRBJ2-5; TRBD1 is a possible D gene (6 bases). For the CDR3, the DNA is TGTGCCAGCAGCCATGGGGACAAATGGACCCAGTACTTC. It yields the protein CASSHGDKWTQYF.